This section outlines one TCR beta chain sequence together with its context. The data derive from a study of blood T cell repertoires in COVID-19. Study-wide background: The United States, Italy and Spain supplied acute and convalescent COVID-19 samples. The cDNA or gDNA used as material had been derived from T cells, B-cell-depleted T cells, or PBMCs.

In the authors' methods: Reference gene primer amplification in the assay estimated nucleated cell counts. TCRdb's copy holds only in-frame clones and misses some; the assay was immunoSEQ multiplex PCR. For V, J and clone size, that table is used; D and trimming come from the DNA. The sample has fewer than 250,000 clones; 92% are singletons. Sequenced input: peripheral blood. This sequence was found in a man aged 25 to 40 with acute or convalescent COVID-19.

CDR3 protein: CASSQGSYEQYF. As DNA, the CDR3 is TGTGCCAGCAGTCAGGGGTCCTACGAGCAGTACTTC. The chain recombines TRBV27 with TRBJ2-7; TRBD1 is a possible D gene (6 bases). Trimming cost V 5 bases and J 1 base, with 6 bases left between them. This CDR3 comprises 12 residues. Germline V CDR1 and CDR2: MNHEY, SMNVEV (reference sequence).